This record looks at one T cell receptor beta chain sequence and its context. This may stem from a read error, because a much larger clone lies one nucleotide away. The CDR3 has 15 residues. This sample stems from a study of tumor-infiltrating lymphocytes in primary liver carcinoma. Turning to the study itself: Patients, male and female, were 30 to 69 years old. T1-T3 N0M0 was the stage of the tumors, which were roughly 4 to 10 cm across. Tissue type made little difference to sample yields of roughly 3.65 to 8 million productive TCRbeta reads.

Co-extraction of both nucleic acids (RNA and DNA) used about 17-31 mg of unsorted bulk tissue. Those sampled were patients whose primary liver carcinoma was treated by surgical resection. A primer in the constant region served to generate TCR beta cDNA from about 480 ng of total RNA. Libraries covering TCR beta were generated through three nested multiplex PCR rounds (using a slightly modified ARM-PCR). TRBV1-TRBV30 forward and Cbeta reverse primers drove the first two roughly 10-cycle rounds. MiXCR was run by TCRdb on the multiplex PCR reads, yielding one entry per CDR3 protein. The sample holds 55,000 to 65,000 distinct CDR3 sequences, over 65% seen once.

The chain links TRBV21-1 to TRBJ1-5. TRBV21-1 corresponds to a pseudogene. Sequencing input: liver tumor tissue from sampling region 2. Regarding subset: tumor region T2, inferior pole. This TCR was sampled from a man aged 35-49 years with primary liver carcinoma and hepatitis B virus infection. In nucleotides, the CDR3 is TGTGCCAGCAGCAAACGTGGGTATAGCAATCAGCCCCGGCATTTT. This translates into CASSKRGYSNQPRHF.